Listed below are T cell receptor beta chains from one sample, sequenced in a study of cytomegalovirus exposure and HLA in healthy donors. Libraries were prepared by immunoSEQ multiplex PCR; TCRdb keeps only in-frame clonotypes and omits some of them. The sample records some 100,000 clones, about four fifths being singletons. The sequencing sample was made of PBMCs. These receptors were collected from a woman younger than 45 in good health and CMV-seronegative. Each CDR3 is given with its conserved first and last residue. D genes are given only for firm matches. Expanded clones get a size class; other rows say once, few or many, or leave the size out.

V gene	clone size	J gene	D gene	CDR3 DNA	CDR3 protein
TRBV7-2	-	TRBJ1-4	-	TGTGCCAGCAGCCCAGGGGACGGAGAAAAACTGCTTTTT	CASSPGDGEKLLF
TRBV28	-	TRBJ2-5	-	TGTGCCAGCAGCCCGACAGGAATGCAAGAGACCCAGTACTTC	CASSPTGMQETQYF
TRBV18	-	TRBJ1-2	-	TGTGCCAGCTCACCAGGAGGACAGACCTATGGCTACACCTTC	CASSPGGQTYGYTF
TRBV11-2	-	TRBJ2-1	TRBD2	TGTGCCAGCAGCCTTAGCGGGAGCTCCTACAATGAGCAGTTCTTC	CASSLSGSSYNEQFF
TRBV5-1	-	TRBJ2-7	-	TGCGCCAGCAGCTTCCCAGGGGCCTACGAGCAGTACTTC	CASSFPGAYEQYF
TRBV29-1	few	TRBJ1-1	-	TGCAGCGTTGGTAAGGGGATCGTCACTGAAGCTTTCTTT	CSVGKGIVTEAFF
TRBV5-8	-	TRBJ2-2	TRBD2	TGTGCCAGCAGCTTAGGACTAGCGGCCTTAACCGGGGAGCTGTTTTTT	CASSLGLAALTGELFF
TRBV5-1	-	TRBJ1-3	-	TGCGCCAGCAGCCAACCGACAGCTGGAAACACCATATATTTT	CASSQPTAGNTIYF
TRBV12-5	once	TRBJ1-4	-	TGTGCTAGTGGTTTGGGGTCTTCGGCTAATGAAAAACTGTTTTTT	CASGLGSSANEKLFF
TRBV20-1	once	TRBJ2-1	-	TGCAGCGTTGCCCGCGAGGAGCAGTTCTTC	CSVAREEQFF
TRBV5-1	-	TRBJ2-7	-	TGCGCCAGCAGCTTGCTAGTCGAGGGCTTCGAGCAGTACTTC	CASSLLVEGFEQYF
TRBV27	-	TRBJ2-1	TRBD1	TGTGCCACCTCGGACAGGCCAACCTCCTACAATGAGCAGTTCTTC	CATSDRPTSYNEQFF
TRBV5-1	-	TRBJ1-4	-	TGCGCCAGCAGCTTGAGACCAGGGGATGAAAAACTGTTTTTT	CASSLRPGDEKLFF
TRBV18	-	TRBJ2-7	TRBD1	TGTGCCAGCTCACCACCGATCCGGGACAGCTACGAGCAGTACTTC	CASSPPIRDSYEQYF
TRBV7-9	-	TRBJ1-1	-	TGTGCCAGCAGCTTAGCGCTTTTTTCGGCCACGGGGGGAAACACTGAAGCTTTCTTT	CASSLALFSATGGNTEAFF
TRBV15	-	TRBJ2-1	TRBD1	TGTGCCACCAGCAGAAGCCTCGGACAGGGGGATTCGACGCAGTTCTTC	CATSRSLGQGDSTQFF
TRBV5-5	-	TRBJ2-7	-	TGTGCCAGCAGCTTGGATATAATAGTCTCACAGCAGTACTTC	CASSLDIIVSQQYF
TRBV10-3	few	TRBJ1-4	-	TGTGCCATCAGTGAGTCGGGGCAAGGGAATGAAAAACTGTTTTTT	CAISESGQGNEKLFF
TRBV6-5	-	TRBJ2-2	-	TGTGCCAGCATTACCGGGGATTCACCCGGGGAGCTGTTTTTT	CASITGDSPGELFF
TRBV19	-	TRBJ2-7	-	TGTGCCAGTAGTATTAGCAGCCATAGTTCGAACGAGCAGTACTTC	CASSISSHSSNEQYF